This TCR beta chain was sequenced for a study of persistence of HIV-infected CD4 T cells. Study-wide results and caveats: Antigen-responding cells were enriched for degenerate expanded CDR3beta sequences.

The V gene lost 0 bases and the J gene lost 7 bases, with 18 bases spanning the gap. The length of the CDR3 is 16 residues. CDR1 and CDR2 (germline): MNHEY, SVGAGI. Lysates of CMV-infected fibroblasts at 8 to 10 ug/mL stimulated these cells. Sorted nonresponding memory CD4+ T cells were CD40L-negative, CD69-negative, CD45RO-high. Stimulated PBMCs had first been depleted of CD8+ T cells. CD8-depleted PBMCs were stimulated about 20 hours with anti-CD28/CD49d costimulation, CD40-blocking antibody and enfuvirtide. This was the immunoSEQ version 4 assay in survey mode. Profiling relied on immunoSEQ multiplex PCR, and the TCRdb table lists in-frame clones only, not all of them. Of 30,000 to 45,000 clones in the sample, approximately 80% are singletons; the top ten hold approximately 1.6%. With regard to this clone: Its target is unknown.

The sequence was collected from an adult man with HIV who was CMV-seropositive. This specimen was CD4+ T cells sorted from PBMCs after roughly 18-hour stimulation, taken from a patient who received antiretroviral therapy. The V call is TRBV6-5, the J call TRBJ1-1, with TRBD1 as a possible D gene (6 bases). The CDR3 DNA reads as TGTGCCAGCAGTTACTCTATCCCCAGGACAGCGAATGAAGCTTTCTTT. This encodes CASSYSIPRTANEAFF.